This T cell receptor beta chain was recorded in a study of T cells in Graves' hyperthyroidism and ophthalmopathy. The study defined stable Graves' hyperthyroidism as no ophthalmopathy progression within 18 months. The study enrolled patients aged 18 to 65 with newly diagnosed hyperthyroidism of under 2 months' duration. Diagnoses were made from clinical symptoms, serum measures (thyroxine and TRAb), thyroid ultrasound and orbital computed tomography. Study observations and caveats: Most thyroid clonotypes that were expanded above 0.001 also turned up in blood.

Concerning this clonotype: Its antigen is unknown.

What was amplified from RNA transcripts were TCR beta CDR3 regions. Primed by the HTBI set, a first-round RT-PCR was run on the TCR CDR3. MiXCR, applied by TCRdb to the multiplex PCR reads, yields one record per CDR3 protein. The sample has about 840,000 distinct CDR3 sequences, 38% seen once. The V end was cut by 4 bases, the J end by 6 bases, with 23 bases between. Germline-derived CDR1 and CDR2 are SGHRS and YFSETQ. The CDR3 runs 16 residues. Specimen: blood. This receptor was identified in a man aged 18-30 years with Graves' hyperthyroidism. The chain carries TRBV5-1 and TRBJ2-7; tentative D call: TRBD2 (5 bases). CDR3 in DNA: TGCGCCAGCAGCCCGCCTGAGGCAGCCGCTCGGGGCGAGCAGTACTTC. This gives the protein CASSPPEAAARGEQYF. Full variable domain (remainder filled in from reference TRBV5-1 and TRBJ2-7): KAGVTQTPRYLIKTRGQQVTLSCSPISGHRSVSWYQQTPGQGLQFLFEYFSETQRNKGNFPGRFSGRQFSNSRSEMNVSTLELGDSALYLCASSPPEAAARGEQYFGPGTRLTVT.